Listed here is a single T cell receptor beta chain. Method: immunoSEQ multiplex PCR; TCRdb's copy keeps in-frame clones and lacks some. The sample carries 800,000 to 950,000 clones, 90% to 98% recorded once. The data derive from a study of shared clonotypes between healthy human individuals. Only CD45RO-negative cells positively selected for CCR7 counted as naive CD8 cells, so terminally differentiated effector memory CD45RA+ cells were excluded. CDR1 is LGHNT and CDR2 is FRNRAP in the germline V gene. The V end lost 1 base, the J end lost 2 bases, and 6 bases lay between the germline ends. CDR3 length equals 13 residues.

The chain combines TRBV12-5 with TRBJ2-7, with no clear D. This clonotype was sampled from a man younger than 45 in good health. Sequencing input: naive CD8+ T cells sorted from blood. This chain's CDR3 is CASGLGGAYEQYF. In nucleotides, the CDR3 is TGTGCTAGTGGTTTGGGGGGTGCCTACGAGCAGTACTTC.